Below, 15 T cell receptor beta chains from the same sample are listed, as sequenced in a study of shared clonotypes between healthy human individuals. The data were produced by immunoSEQ multiplex PCR, yet TCRdb's version contains in-frame clones alone and is incomplete. The data contain about 520,000 clones, 65% to 85% of them singletons. The specimen was PBMCs. These receptors came from a woman aged 35 to 49 in good health. Some clones in this sample may be carry-over from other donors' samples.

The rearrangement joins TRBV7-2 to TRBJ2-1; D ambiguous. This CDR3 has 13 residues. Germline V gene data show CDR1 as SGHTA and CDR2 as FQGNSA. V lost 5 bases, J lost 4 bases, and 9 bases lay in between. CDR3 sequence: CASSPNTYNEQFF. DNA for the CDR3: TGTGCCAGCAGCCCAAACACATACAATGAGCAGTTCTTC.

The gene calls are TRBV6-5 and TRBJ2-1; 8 bases fit TRBD2. Germline V gene sequence: CDR1 MNHEY, CDR2 SVGAGI. The V and J ends lost 6 bases and 6 bases, in that order; junction bases with no gene match: 7. This CDR3 contains 14 residues. The CDR3 sequence is CASSRYSGGNEQFF. The CDR3 DNA follows: TGTGCCAGCAGCCGCTACAGCGGGGGCAATGAGCAGTTCTTC.

About this clone: A single base is all that separates this from a far larger clone, so a read error is likely. CDR3: CASSSFGNSYEQYF. The CDR3 nucleotides read TGTGCCAGCAGCTCGTTCGGGAACTCCTACGAGCAGTACTTC. The chain combines TRBV5-4 with TRBJ2-7; a weak D match, TRBD2 (5 bases). V lost 3 bases, J lost 0 bases, and 10 bases lay in between. CDR3 length: 14 amino acids. The germline V gene has CDR1 SGHNT and CDR2 YYREEE (reference sequence).

In regard to this clone: With only one base between it and a far larger clone, this is likely a read error. This specimen includes other DNA sequences encoding the same CDR3. V gene TRBV4-2 combines with J gene TRBJ1-5; 9 bases agree with TRBD1. There are 15 residues in the CDR3. Germline V CDR1 and CDR2: LGHNA, YNFKEQ. The CDR3: CASSQDGQGNQPQHF. CDR3 nucleotide sequence: TGTGCCAGTAGCCAGGACGGACAGGGGAATCAGCCCCAGCATTTT.

The CDR3 here is CASRPQGTLYGYTF. CDR3 nucleotide sequence: TGTGCCAGCAGGCCACAGGGCACTCTCTATGGCTACACCTTC. The chain carries TRBV7-9 and TRBJ1-2; D possibly corresponds to TRBD1 (6 bases). The V end was cut by 6 bases, the J end by 4 bases, with 15 bases between. Germline CDR1 reads SEHNR; CDR2 reads FQNEAQ (reference sequence). CDR3 length: 14 residues.

CDR3 DNA sequence: TGCGCCAGCAGCAGGCTGACAGGGGATGAGCAGTTCTTC. Protein: CASSRLTGDEQFF. The J gene is TRBJ2-1, the V gene TRBV4-1; TRBD1 matches 8 bases. V lost 5 bases and J lost 8; bases outside the gene matches: 5. From germline, CDR1 is MGHRA and CDR2 YSYEKL. CDR3 length equals 13 residues.

The chain links TRBV10-3 to TRBJ2-6; a possible D gene is TRBD2 (6 bases). V was pared by 6 bases and J by 0 bases, with 12 bases between. The length of the CDR3 is 16 residues. Germline-derived CDR1 and CDR2 are ENHRY and SYGVKD. CDR3 in DNA: TGTGCCATCAGGCCTAGCGCCAGCTCTGGGGCCAACGTCCTGACTTTC. Its translation is CAIRPSASSGANVLTF.

The chain couples TRBV4-3 to TRBJ2-3, with 8 bases aligning to TRBD1. Germline V lookup: CDR1 LGHNA, CDR2 YSLEER. V was clipped by 1 base and J by 6 bases; unmatched bases: 0. This CDR3 has 13 residues. Here the CDR3 DNA reads TGCGCCAGCAGCCAAGCAGGGGGCGATACGCAGTATTTT. Protein product: CASSQAGGDTQYF.

Here the CDR3 reads CASSFSSGDEQYF. The CDR3 DNA reads TGTGCCAGCAGCTTCTCCTCTGGGGACGAGCAGTACTTC. V usage is TRBV7-9 and J usage is TRBJ2-7, with D uncertain. CDR1 and CDR2 (germline): SEHNR, FQNEAQ (reference sequence). This CDR3 spans 13 amino acids. The V and J ends lost 3 bases and 5 bases respectively, with 11 bases between them.

This chain connects TRBV29-1 to TRBJ2-3; possible D gene TRBD2, 6 bases. Trimming removed 3 bases from V and 1 base from J, with 17 bases in between. In germline, CDR1 is SQVTM, CDR2 ANQGSEA. The CDR3 runs to 16 residues. The CDR3 here is CSVENPRERGTDTQYF. The DNA of the CDR3 is TGCAGCGTTGAGAATCCACGGGAGAGGGGCACAGATACGCAGTATTTT.

The rearrangement joins TRBV7-9 to TRBJ2-1; 8 nucleotides line up with TRBD2. V shed 5 bases, J shed 10 bases, and the junction held 4 bases outside the gene matches. Germline-derived CDR1 and CDR2 are SEHNR and FQNEAQ (reference sequence). The CDR3 sequence is 12 residues long. CDR3 loop: CASSRTSSEQFF. The CDR3 nucleotides read TGTGCCAGCAGCCGGACTAGCAGCGAGCAGTTCTTC.

The table lists this clone with a few counts. The chain links TRBV6-1 to TRBJ2-7; TRBD2 agrees at 8 bases. Germline V gene sequence: CDR1 MNHNS, CDR2 SASEGT. CDR3 length: 15 amino acids. With 1 base clipped from V and 5 bases from J, the junction kept 7 bases outside the gene matches. As DNA, the CDR3 is TGTGCCAGCAGTGAAGTTTCGGGAGGGCCTAACGAGCAGTACTTC. This translates into CASSEVSGGPNEQYF.

The chain carries TRBV4-1 and TRBJ2-4; 7 bases match TRBD2. Germline V gene lookup returns CDR1 MGHRA and CDR2 YSYEKL. The CDR3 length is 14 residues. V was pared by 3 bases and J by 5 bases, with 4 bases of the junction left unmatched. CDR3 loop: CASSQLAVENIQYF. DNA of the CDR3: TGCGCCAGCAGCCAGCTAGCGGTTGAAAACATTCAGTACTTC.

In regard to this clone: A single base separates this from a much larger clone, so it may be a read error. The chain has TRBV13 and TRBJ1-1, with 7 bases matching TRBD1. The CDR3 has 15 amino acids. Germline trimming cut 0 bases from V and 0 bases from J; bases unmatched to any gene: 1. The germline CDR1 and CDR2 sequences are PRHDT and FYEKMQ (reference sequence). CDR3 loop: CASSLGGTVNTEAFF. CDR3 coding DNA: TGTGCCAGCAGCTTAGGCGGGACAGTGAACACTGAAGCTTTCTTT. The full variable domain, rest sourced from reference TRBV13 and TRBJ1-1, is AAGVIQSPRHLIKEKRETATLKCYPIPRHDTVYWYQQGPGQDPQFLISFYEKMQSDKGSIPDRFSAQQFSDYHSELNMSSLELGDSALYFCASSLGGTVNTEAFFGQGTRLTVV.

The rearrangement joins TRBV11-3 to TRBJ2-7; possibly TRBD1 for D (5 bases). The germline CDR1 and CDR2 sequences are SGHNT and YENEEA. Trimming shortened V by 2 bases and J by 7 bases, and 12 bases separated the two germline ends. This CDR3 has 13 amino acids. The CDR3 DNA is TGTGCCAGCAGCTTAAGGGGCCGCCCAGAGCAGTACTTC. Translating it yields CASSLRGRPEQYF.